This T cell receptor beta chain was sequenced in a study of graft-versus-host responses after intestinal transplantation. The germline CDR1 and CDR2 sequences are SGDLS and YYNGEE. This CDR3 has 15 amino acids. With V trimmed by 5 bases and J by 2 bases, 7 bases remained unmatched. Sequenced by immunoSEQ multiplex PCR; TCRdb stores in-frame clones only, minus some. Found here are tens of thousands of clones, roughly 85% of them singletons; the top ten hold 1% to 1.3%. The source material was PBMCs, sampled around 28 days after intestinal transplant. The source is a human patient who received an intestinal transplant, so some T cells may come from the graft donor. This sequence joins TRBV9 and TRBJ2-3; 8 nucleotides match TRBD1. CDR3: CASSFGQGPTDTQYF. CDR3 sequence (DNA): TGTGCCAGCAGTTTTGGACAGGGCCCCACAGATACGCAGTATTTT. The entire variable domain, with the rest obtained from reference TRBV9 and TRBJ2-3, is as follows: DSGVTQTPKHLITATGQRVTLRCSPRSGDLSVYWYQQSLDQGLQFLIQYYNGEERAKGNILERFSAQQFPDLHSELNLSSLELGDSALYFCASSFGQGPTDTQYFGPGTRLTVL.